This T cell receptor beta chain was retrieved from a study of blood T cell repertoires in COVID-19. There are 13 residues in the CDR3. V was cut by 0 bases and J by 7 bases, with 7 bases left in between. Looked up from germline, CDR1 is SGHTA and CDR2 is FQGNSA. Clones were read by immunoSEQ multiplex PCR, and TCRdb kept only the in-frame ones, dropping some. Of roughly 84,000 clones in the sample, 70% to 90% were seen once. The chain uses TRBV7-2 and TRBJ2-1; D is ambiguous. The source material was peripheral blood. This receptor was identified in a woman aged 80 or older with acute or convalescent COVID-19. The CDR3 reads CASSLARSNEQFF. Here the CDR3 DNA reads TGTGCCAGCAGCTTAGCTAGAAGTAATGAGCAGTTCTTC.